These 28 T cell receptor beta chains came from one sample sequenced in a study of cytomegalovirus exposure and HLA in healthy donors. PCR employed 60 Vbeta and 13 Jbeta primers. The assay was immunoSEQ multiplex PCR, and TCRdb's table has in-frame clones only and misses some. Here the sample spans approximately 170,000 clones, roughly 80% being singletons. Specimen: PBMCs. The receptors shown here come from a human donor in good health.

This rearrangement joins TRBV5-1 to TRBJ2-2; D perhaps matches TRBD2 (6 bases). The CDR3 totals 15 residues. Trimming pared 0 bases from V and 2 bases from J, leaving 8 bases between. CDR1 and CDR2 from the germline V gene are SGHRS and YFSETQ. Here the CDR3 reads CASSLGDFNTGELFF. In DNA form, the CDR3 reads TGCGCCAGCAGCTTGGGGGACTTCAACACCGGGGAGCTGTTTTTT.

This rearrangement joins TRBV7-2 to TRBJ2-2; 10 nucleotides match TRBD1. The CDR3 has 15 amino acids. Trimming at V came to 5 bases and at J to 6 bases, leaving 6 bases not matched to a gene. Germline V gene sequence: CDR1 SGHTA, CDR2 FQGNSA. Here the CDR3 reads CASSLRQGAAGELFF. The DNA of the CDR3 is TGTGCCAGCAGCCTCCGACAGGGGGCTGCCGGGGAGCTGTTTTTT.

The chain couples TRBV5-5 to TRBJ1-1, with D perhaps matching TRBD1 (6 bases). Germline V CDR1 and CDR2: SGHKS, YYEKEE (reference sequence). The V end lost 4 bases, the J end lost 7 bases, and 8 bases lay between the germline ends. The CDR3 extends over 11 amino acids. CDR3 sequence reads: CASSQDSEAFF. In DNA form, the CDR3 reads TGTGCCAGCAGCCAGGACAGTGAAGCTTTCTTT.

The chain carries TRBV5-1 and TRBJ2-5; D might be TRBD1 (6 bases). This CDR3 comprises 14 residues. Germline CDR1 and CDR2: SGHRS and YFSETQ. Between the trimmed V and J ends, which lost 4 bases and 2 bases, there was a span of 12 bases. The CDR3 loop reads CASSAGQSQETQYF. The CDR3 DNA reads as TGCGCCAGCAGCGCTGGACAGAGTCAAGAGACCCAGTACTTC.

The chain recombines TRBV7-9 with TRBJ2-5, with TRBD2 identical over 12 bases. Unmatched junction bases numbered 1, after V lost 1 base and J lost 4 bases. The germline CDR1 and CDR2 sequences are SEHNR and FQNEAQ (reference sequence). This CDR3 has 15 amino acids. CDR3 loop: CASSLGTSGVETQYF. The CDR3, as DNA: TGTGCCAGCAGCTTAGGGACTAGCGGGGTAGAGACCCAGTACTTC.

This chain connects TRBV9 to TRBJ1-1; possible D gene TRBD1, 5 bases. The V gene lost 4 bases and the J gene lost 2 bases, with 9 bases spanning the gap. The CDR3 is 13 amino acids. Germline V gene data show CDR1 as SGDLS and CDR2 as YYNGEE. The CDR3: CASSRGLNTEAFF. The CDR3, as DNA: TGTGCCAGCAGCCGGGGGTTAAACACTGAAGCTTTCTTT.

The chain combines TRBV4-3 with TRBJ1-1; 8 bases line up with TRBD1. The J segment lost 5 bases and the V segment lost 4 bases, leaving 12 bases of the junction unmatched. The CDR3 has 16 residues. Germline CDR1 LGHNA, CDR2 YSLEER. CDR3 bases: TGCGCCAGCAGCCCGTATCCAGGGGGCGAGGAGACTGAAGCTTTCTTT. Amino acids: CASSPYPGGEETEAFF.

The chain recombines TRBV27 with TRBJ1-5; D not certain. The V gene lost 11 bases and the J gene lost 6 bases, with 14 bases spanning the gap. The CDR3 has 12 amino acids. The germline CDR1 and CDR2 sequences are MNHEY and SMNVEV (reference sequence). CDR3 bases: TGTGCCTCATCAAGGCCAGGTCAGCCCCAGCATTTT. As protein: CASSRPGQPQHF.

The chain recombines TRBV4-3 with TRBJ1-5; tentative D call: TRBD1 (6 bases). This CDR3 spans 14 amino acids. CDR1 and CDR2 (germline): LGHNA, YSLEER. V shed 8 bases and J shed 9 bases, with 20 bases lying between them. CDR3 DNA: TGCGCCAGCGGAAGGACAGCCAAAGACGGGCCCCAGCATTTT. Its protein is CASGRTAKDGPQHF.

The chain links TRBV2 to TRBJ2-1; no firm D call. CDR3 length: 14 residues. Germline CDR1 reads SNHLY; CDR2 reads FYNNEI. V lost 6 bases, J lost 6 bases, and 15 bases lay in between. In nucleotides, the CDR3 is TGTGCCAGCAGGGGCCACTTAGGCGTCAATGAGCAGTTCTTC. Its protein is CASRGHLGVNEQFF.

The chain carries TRBV19 and TRBJ1-1, with TRBD1 matching over 7 bases. Trimming took 5 bases from V and 3 from J; bases not matched to a gene: 9. Germline V gives CDR1 LNHDA, CDR2 SQIVND (reference sequence). The length of the CDR3 is 15 residues. For the CDR3, the DNA is TGTGCCAGTAGTGTACAGGGGATCGGGCACACTGAAGCTTTCTTT. Translation gives CASSVQGIGHTEAFF.

The J gene is TRBJ1-1, the V gene TRBV19; the D gene is possibly TRBD1 (6 bases). Germline assignment: CDR1 LNHDA and CDR2 SQIVND (reference sequence). The CDR3 sequence is 16 residues long. V shed 3 bases and J shed 2 bases, with 16 bases lying between them. As DNA, the CDR3 is TGTGCCAGTAGTATGGGGACAAAACGAATCAACACTGAAGCTTTCTTT. Protein sequence: CASSMGTKRINTEAFF. The entire variable domain, with the rest obtained from reference TRBV19 and TRBJ1-1, is as follows: DGGITQSPKYLFRKEGQNVTLSCEQNLNHDAMYWYRQDPGQGLRLIYYSQIVNDFQKGDIAEGYSVSREKKESFPLTVTSAQKNPTAFYLCASSMGTKRINTEAFFGQGTRLTVV.

The V and J genes are TRBV11-3 and TRBJ2-3; TRBD2 agrees at 7 bases. The CDR3 is made up of 16 amino acids. Germline V gene data show CDR1 as SGHNT and CDR2 as YENEEA. After removal of 4 bases from V and 2 bases from J, the junction contained 9 bases not matched to a gene. DNA for the CDR3: TGTGCCAGCAGCTCACGTACGGGGGGACTCACAGATACGCAGTATTTT. This gives the protein CASSSRTGGLTDTQYF.

In nucleotides, the CDR3 is TGTGCCAGCAGCTTGGGCCTCCGGTCCTACGAGCAGTACTTC. As protein: CASSLGLRSYEQYF. The chain links TRBV5-6 to TRBJ2-7; no reliable D call. The CDR3 runs 14 residues. Trimming removed 0 bases from V and 1 base from J, with 8 bases in between. Germline V CDR1 and CDR2: SGHDT, YYEEEE.

This chain joins TRBV6-5 and TRBJ1-5, with D hard to call. From germline, CDR1 is MNHEY and CDR2 SVGAGI. Trimming left V 2 bases short and J 7 bases short, with 6 bases between. This CDR3 has 12 residues. DNA for the CDR3: TGTGCCAGCAGTTACCCAGGACAGCCCCAGCATTTT. Translation: CASSYPGQPQHF.

The chain couples TRBV2 to TRBJ2-7; D is perhaps TRBD2 (6 bases). The CDR3 is made up of 14 amino acids. V shed 10 bases and J shed 3 bases, with 19 bases lying between them. Germline values: CDR1 SNHLY, CDR2 FYNNEI. CDR3 DNA: TGTGCCAACCGTCTCGGGGGAGCCGGCTACGAGCAGTACTTC. Translating it yields CANRLGGAGYEQYF.

The chain employs TRBV6-1 and TRBJ1-6; D may be TRBD1 (5 bases). V lost 4 bases and J lost 2, with 9 bases in between. CDR1 is MNHNS and CDR2 is SASEGT in the germline V gene. CDR3 length equals 15 residues. DNA of the CDR3: TGTGCCAGCAGTGGGACACAGACCTATAATTCACCCCTCCACTTT. It encodes CASSGTQTYNSPLHF.

V is TRBV4-3 and J is TRBJ2-6; 7 nucleotides match TRBD1. Germline V gene lookup returns CDR1 LGHNA and CDR2 YSLEER. The CDR3 extends over 18 amino acids. V gave up 0 bases and J gave up 0 bases; unmatched junction bases: 5. The CDR3 bases are TGCGCCAGCAGCCAAGATACAGGGGTCTACTCTGGGGCCAACGTCCTGACTTTC. Translated: CASSQDTGVYSGANVLTF.

The rearrangement uses TRBV7-8 and TRBJ2-7; 9 nucleotides match TRBD2. This CDR3 contains 15 residues. With 7 bases clipped from V and 6 bases from J, the junction kept 13 bases outside the gene matches. From germline, CDR1 is SGHVS and CDR2 FQNEAQ. This CDR3 is CASILGAGGLGEQYF. In nucleotides, the CDR3 is TGTGCCAGCATCCTGGGGGCGGGGGGGTTGGGCGAGCAGTACTTC.

To note about this clone: The same CDR3 can be traced to other DNA sequences in this sample. The genes are TRBV6-5 and TRBJ2-7; D unresolved. Germline V CDR1 and CDR2: MNHEY, SVGAGI. V lost 0 bases and J 1 base, leaving 4 bases between the germline ends. CDR3 length: 13 residues. CDR3 sequence: CASSYSGSYEQYF. In nucleotides, the CDR3 is TGTGCCAGCAGTTACTCCGGTTCCTACGAGCAGTACTTC.

V usage is TRBV11-3 and J usage is TRBJ2-1; 13 bases fit TRBD2. The CDR3 extends over 15 amino acids. Losses at the gene ends were 0 bases for V and 7 bases for J; bases not matched to a gene: 0. Germline lookup yields CDR1 SGHNT and CDR2 YENEEA. The CDR3 region has the DNA TGTGCCAGCAGCTTAGAACTAGCGGGGGGGAATGAGCAGTTCTTC. Translated: CASSLELAGGNEQFF.

This sequence joins TRBV4-2 and TRBJ1-4; D remains unclear. Germline V gene data show CDR1 as LGHNA and CDR2 as YNFKEQ. The CDR3 spans 16 residues. Between the trimmed V and J ends, which lost 0 bases and 2 bases, there was a span of 10 bases. CDR3 in DNA: TGTGCCAGCAGCCAAGAGAGACACAGTACTAATGAAAAACTGTTTTTT. Protein sequence: CASSQERHSTNEKLFF.

The chain couples TRBV4-3 to TRBJ1-2, with a weak D call TRBD1 (5 bases). V lost 0 bases and J lost 3, with 11 bases in between. Germline V gene lookup returns CDR1 LGHNA and CDR2 YSLEER. The CDR3 sequence is 15 residues long. CDR3 coding DNA: TGCGCCAGCAGCCAAGATCCAGGGAATTACTATGGCTACACCTTC. Residues: CASSQDPGNYYGYTF.

This clone was recorded only once. A read error may produce the germline difference seen at one junction end. The chain combines TRBV6-5 with TRBJ2-7; 12 nucleotides align to TRBD1. The CDR3 has 14 residues. Germline loops: CDR1 MNHEY, CDR2 SVGAGI. CDR3 nucleotides: TGTGCCAGCAGTCACAGGGACAGGGGGCCTGGGTTTTTTTTC. It is translated as CASSHRDRGPGFFF.

The chain combines TRBV7-6 with TRBJ2-1, with 8 bases lining up with TRBD1. The CDR3 totals 13 residues. The V and J ends lost 10 bases and 7 bases, in that order; junction bases with no gene match: 9. In germline, CDR1 is SGHVS, CDR2 FNYEAQ. The CDR3 DNA is TGTGCCACAGGGGGCGAAGGGGAAAATGAGCAGTTCTTC. It is translated as CATGGEGENEQFF.

The gene calls are TRBV9 and TRBJ1-3; the D is unclear. The CDR3 totals 14 residues. Germline V gives CDR1 SGDLS, CDR2 YYNGEE. V lost 0 bases, J lost 2 bases, and 6 bases lay in between. In DNA form, the CDR3 reads TGTGCCAGCAGCGTAGATTCAACTGGAAACACCATATATTTT. Translating it yields CASSVDSTGNTIYF.

J is TRBJ2-2 and V is TRBV6-5, with D possibly being TRBD2 (6 bases). Germline V CDR1 and CDR2: MNHEY, SVGAGI. Trimming stripped 2 bases from V and 7 bases from J, with 17 bases between. This CDR3 is 16 amino acids long. The CDR3 is CASSYMGLSYSGELFF. Written as DNA, the CDR3 is TGTGCCAGCAGTTACATGGGACTCAGTTACAGCGGGGAGCTGTTTTTT.

The chain couples TRBV10-2 to TRBJ1-6; the match to TRBD1 covers 7 bases. This CDR3 is built from 14 residues. Germline loops: CDR1 WSHSY, CDR2 SAAADI. The J segment lost 8 bases and the V segment lost 2 bases, leaving 3 bases of the junction unmatched. The CDR3 nucleotides read TGCGCCAGCAGTGAGAGGACAGGCTATTCACCCCTCCACTTT. It is translated as CASSERTGYSPLHF.